The 28 T cell receptor beta chains below were found in one sample sequenced in a study of T cells after yellow fever vaccination. TCRdb reprocessed the 5' RACE reads with MiXCR, giving one entry per CDR3 protein. The sample consists of under 700,000 distinct CDR3 sequences, roughly 17% of them appearing once. This specimen consisted of PBMCs, obtained 5 days after the first yellow fever vaccination. The source of these receptors is a young man who received the YFV17D yellow fever vaccine.

This clonotype was seen a few times. This chain links TRBV6-2 or TRBV6-3 with TRBJ2-7, with D possibly TRBD1 on 5 matching bases. The CDR3 totals 11 residues. V was trimmed by 4 bases and J by 7 bases, leaving 8 bases between them. Per the germline V gene, CDR1 is MNHEY and CDR2 is SVGEGT. CDR3 in amino acids: CASSSSGEQYV. The CDR3 DNA reads TGTGCCAGCAGTTCCTCAGGGGAGCAGTACGTC.

V is TRBV2 and J is TRBJ1-2; 7 bases match TRBD1. V trimming: 6 bases; J trimming: 12 bases; junction bases outside the gene matches: 7. The CDR3 is made up of 11 amino acids. Germline-derived CDR1 and CDR2 are SNHLY and FYNNEI. The CDR3, as DNA: TGTGCCAGCAGGAAGACGACAGGGAACACCTTC. Translation gives CASRKTTGNTF.

V gene TRBV6-1 combines with J gene TRBJ1-1; the D is unclear. V lost 9 bases and J 0 bases, leaving 14 bases between the germline ends. The CDR3 consists of 14 residues. Germline V CDR1 and CDR2: MNHNS, SASEGT. CDR3 sequence reads: CASRTLTLNTEAFF. Here the CDR3 DNA reads TGTGCCAGTCGGACCCTAACTTTGAACACTGAAGCTTTCTTT.

V is TRBV11-2 and J is TRBJ2-3; D is perhaps TRBD2 (6 bases). V was trimmed by 5 bases and J by 7 bases, leaving 16 bases between them. This CDR3 is built from 14 residues. The germline CDR1 and CDR2 sequences are SGHAT and FQNNGV. The CDR3 is CASSTLFRGNTQYF. CDR3 in DNA: TGTGCCAGCAGCACACTCTTCCGGGGGAATACGCAGTATTTT.

J is TRBJ1-1 and V is TRBV6-1; weak D call: TRBD1 (5 bases). Germline V gene lookup returns CDR1 MNHNS and CDR2 SASEGT. This CDR3 is built from 14 residues. The V and J ends lost 6 bases and 4 bases respectively, with 15 bases between them. CDR3 bases: TGTGCCAGCAGGACCTGGGACCGACCCACTGAAGCTTTCTTT. Its protein is CASRTWDRPTEAFF.

The chain has TRBV14 and TRBJ2-1; perhaps TRBD2 as D (6 bases). The CDR3 consists of 17 residues. V was trimmed by 3 bases and J by 0 bases, leaving 15 bases between them. The germline V gene has CDR1 SGHDN and CDR2 FVKESK. CDR3 amino acids: CASSHLGRQSSYNEQFF. The CDR3 DNA sequence: TGTGCCAGCAGCCACTTGGGGAGGCAGAGCTCCTACAATGAGCAGTTCTTC.

The chain carries TRBV7-8 and TRBJ2-7; D is undetermined. Germline CDR1 is SGHVS and CDR2 is FQNEAQ. Trimming took 2 bases from V and 0 from J, leaving 8 bases between them. CDR3 length: 14 amino acids. The DNA for the CDR3 is TGTGCCAGCAGCTTAAGTCGATCCTCCTACGAGCAGTACTTC. Amino acid sequence: CASSLSRSSYEQYF.

This clonotype has only a few counts. This chain connects TRBV5-1 to TRBJ1-3; D not certain. V was pared by 4 bases and J by 3 bases, with 11 bases between. Germline values: CDR1 SGHRS, CDR2 YFSETQ. CDR3 length equals 14 residues. The CDR3 loop is CASSEGLGGNTIYF. The CDR3 DNA is TGCGCCAGCAGCGAGGGCCTCGGTGGAAACACCATATATTTT. Complete variable domain (other parts from reference TRBV5-1 and TRBJ1-3): KAGVTQTPRYLIKTRGQQVTLSCSPISGHRSVSWYQQTPGQGLQFLFEYFSETQRNKGNFPGRFSGRQFSNSRSEMNVSTLELGDSALYLCASSEGLGGNTIYFGEGSWLTVV.

The chain combines TRBV7-9 with TRBJ2-5, with D maybe TRBD1 (6 bases). There are 15 residues in the CDR3. Germline V gene sequence: CDR1 SEHNR, CDR2 FQNEAQ (reference sequence). V was trimmed by 6 bases and J by 7 bases, leaving 21 bases between them. The CDR3 reads CASSWGQGSLGTQYF. In nucleotides, the CDR3 is TGTGCCAGCAGTTGGGGTCAGGGGAGCTTGGGGACCCAGTACTTC.

This rearrangement joins TRBV20-1 to TRBJ1-1; D remains unclear. In germline, CDR1 is DFQATT, CDR2 SNEGSKA (reference sequence). The V and J ends lost 6 bases and 12 bases respectively, with 17 bases between them. This CDR3 comprises 11 residues. The CDR3 region has the DNA TGCAGTGCCACCAAGGACGGGAATCCTTTCTTT. Protein product: CSATKDGNPFF.

The chain has TRBV6-5 and TRBJ1-1; D unresolved. Per germline, CDR1 MNHEY and CDR2 SVGAGI. The CDR3 length is 14 residues. Trimming stripped 2 bases from V and 1 base from J, with 8 bases between. The CDR3 region is CASSYVGSNTEAFF. The DNA of the CDR3 is TGTGCCAGCAGTTACGTGGGGTCGAACACTGAAGCTTTCTTT.

This clonotype was seen just once. This chain connects TRBV13 to TRBJ2-5; the D is unclear. CDR3 size: 14 residues. The ends were cut back, 1 base at V and 6 bases at J, with 12 bases in the middle. Germline CDR1 reads PRHDT; CDR2 reads FYEKMQ (reference sequence). The CDR3 protein is CASSLAANRQTQYF. The CDR3 coding sequence is TGTGCCAGCAGCTTAGCGGCGAATAGGCAGACCCAGTACTTC.

This clonotype was observed a handful of times. V usage is TRBV5-6 and J usage is TRBJ1-1, with D maybe TRBD1 (6 bases). The ends were cut back, 0 bases at V and 3 bases at J, with 15 bases in the middle. The CDR3 contains 16 residues. Looked up from germline, CDR1 is SGHDT and CDR2 is YYEEEE. The CDR3 region is CASSLDGRGFDTEAFF. The DNA of the CDR3 is TGTGCCAGCAGCTTGGACGGCAGGGGATTTGACACTGAAGCTTTCTTT.

V gene TRBV19 combines with J gene TRBJ1-2; TRBD1 matches 7 bases. Germline CDR1 reads LNHDA; CDR2 reads SQIVND (reference sequence). V lost 6 bases, J lost 0 bases, and 10 bases stayed unmatched. There are 16 residues in the CDR3. CDR3 amino acids: CASSRGTAISNYGYTF. DNA for the CDR3: TGTGCCAGTAGCAGAGGGACAGCCATTTCTAACTATGGCTACACCTTC. Combining the CDR3 with reference TRBV19 and TRBJ1-2 gives the whole variable domain DGGITQSPKYLFRKEGQNVTLSCEQNLNHDAMYWYRQDPGQGLRLIYYSQIVNDFQKGDIAEGYSVSREKKESFPLTVTSAQKNPTAFYLCASSRGTAISNYGYTFGSGTRLTVV.

CDR3 in amino acids: CASSQDPAGTYEQYV. In DNA, the CDR3 is TGCGCCAGCAGCCAAGATCCGGCAGGGACCTACGAGCAGTACGTC. This chain joins TRBV4-1 and TRBJ2-7; D perhaps matches TRBD1 (5 bases). V lost 0 bases, J lost 2 bases, and 11 bases lay in between. There are 15 residues in the CDR3. Looked up from germline, CDR1 is MGHRA and CDR2 is YSYEKL.

The chain employs TRBV20-1 and TRBJ2-7; D call uncertain. V dropped 0 bases and J dropped 3 bases, with 9 bases sitting between them. Germline loops: CDR1 DFQATT, CDR2 SNEGSKA (reference sequence). The CDR3 sequence is 13 residues long. DNA of the CDR3: TGCAGTGCTAGAGACCCCCTACACTACGAGCAGTACGTC. Amino acid sequence: CSARDPLHYEQYV.

The V and J genes are TRBV5-4 and TRBJ2-7; 11 nucleotides agree with TRBD1. There are 13 residues in the CDR3. Germline CDR1 reads SGHNT; CDR2 reads YYREEE (reference sequence). Germline trimming cut 5 bases from V and 7 bases from J; bases unmatched to any gene: 5. The CDR3 protein is CASSPDRGREQYV. DNA for the CDR3: TGTGCCAGCAGTCCGGACAGGGGGCGGGAGCAGTACGTC.

This clonotype was counted between two and nine times. The rearrangement joins TRBV11-2 to TRBJ1-2; a weak D match, TRBD1 (5 bases). CDR3 size: 17 residues. Germline values: CDR1 SGHAT, CDR2 FQNNGV. V lost 7 bases to trimming and J lost 1 base, with 22 bases between them. CDR3 bases: TGTGCCAGCACCCCGGGAACAGGCCGGACTTATAACTATGGCTACACCTTC. Protein sequence: CASTPGTGRTYNYGYTF.

The chain carries TRBV5-1 and TRBJ2-3, with no clear D. The CDR3 is 15 amino acids. The V and J ends lost 0 bases and 0 bases respectively, with 8 bases between them. Germline lookup yields CDR1 SGHRS and CDR2 YFSETQ. In nucleotides, the CDR3 is TGCGCCAGCAGCTTGGAGGTGGGGAGCACAGATACGCAGTATTTT. This sequence encodes CASSLEVGSTDTQYF.

The chain carries TRBV7-9 and TRBJ2-1, with TRBD2 identical over 12 bases. The CDR3 contains 16 residues. The germline V gene has CDR1 SEHNR and CDR2 FQNEAQ (reference sequence). V was clipped by 0 bases and J by 8 bases; unmatched bases: 5. This CDR3 reads CASSLARLAGGDEQFF. The CDR3 DNA follows: TGTGCCAGCAGCTTAGCGAGGCTAGCGGGGGGGGATGAGCAGTTCTTC.

The V and J genes are TRBV7-9 and TRBJ1-1; D not certain. The CDR3 totals 14 residues. CDR1 SEHNR and CDR2 FQNEAQ come from the germline V gene (reference sequence). The ends were cut back, 5 bases at V and 1 base at J, with 11 bases in the middle. The CDR3 nucleotides read TGTGCCAGCAGCCAGCAGGACTGGAACACTGAAGCTTTCTTT. It specifies CASSQQDWNTEAFF.

The chain couples TRBV25-1 to TRBJ1-6; TRBD1 might be the D (5 bases). This CDR3 is 16 amino acids long. The ends were cut back, 4 bases at V and 0 bases at J, with 10 bases in the middle. In germline, CDR1 is MGHDK, CDR2 SYGVNS. The CDR3 bases are TGTGCCAGCAGTGGGGGGGTTAGCTCCTATAATTCACCCCTCCACTTT. It codes for CASSGGVSSYNSPLHF.

This clonotype came up a few times. The rearrangement links TRBV29-1 to TRBJ1-1; D unresolved. The CDR3 runs 13 residues. Germline V gene lookup returns CDR1 SQVTM and CDR2 ANQGSEA. Trimming stripped 3 bases from V and 4 bases from J, with 12 bases between. The CDR3 bases are TGCAGCGTTGATGGGCAGGTTGGCACTGAAGCTTTCTTT. Translating it yields CSVDGQVGTEAFF.

This chain links TRBV19 with TRBJ2-1; unclear D gene. V lost 3 bases and J lost 6, with 12 bases in between. The CDR3 contains 14 residues. Germline values: CDR1 LNHDA, CDR2 SQIVND (reference sequence). The CDR3 sequence is CASSISLGPNEQFF. CDR3 nucleotides: TGTGCCAGTAGTATTTCCCTAGGTCCCAATGAGCAGTTCTTC.

This clonotype was seen a few times. The genes are TRBV20-1 and TRBJ2-5, with a tentative D call TRBD2 (6 bases). V shed 3 bases and J shed 5 bases, with 7 bases lying between them. The CDR3 totals 11 residues. Germline V gene sequence: CDR1 DFQATT, CDR2 SNEGSKA (reference sequence). Written as DNA, the CDR3 is TGCAGTGCTAGGGAGGGTGAGACCCAGTACTTC. Translation gives CSAREGETQYF.

The DNA of the CDR3 is TGTGCCTGCTGTCGCGGGGGGACCTTAAACTATGGCTACACCTTC. Amino acid sequence: CACCRGGTLNYGYTF. The chain recombines TRBV3-1 with TRBJ1-2; D possibly corresponds to TRBD1 (5 bases). The V end was cut by 11 bases, the J end by 2 bases, with 21 bases between. In germline, CDR1 is LGHDT, CDR2 YNNKEL (reference sequence). The CDR3 contains 15 residues. Using reference TRBV3-1 and TRBJ1-2 for the parts outside the CDR3, the full variable domain is DTAVSQTPKYLVTQMGNDKSIKCEQNLGHDTMYWYKQDSKKFLKIMFSYNNKELIINETVPNRFSPKSPDKAHLNLHINSLELGDSAVYFCACCRGGTLNYGYTFGSGTRLTVV.

This clonotype was detected a few times. The V and J genes are TRBV12-3 or TRBV12-4 and TRBJ2-7; D perhaps matches TRBD1 (5 bases). Trimming took 3 bases from V and 6 from J, leaving 9 bases between them. The CDR3 sequence is 12 residues long. CDR3: CASSFQGSEQYF. CDR3 sequence (DNA): TGTGCCAGCAGTTTTCAGGGTAGCGAGCAGTACTTC.

This clonotype appeared a few times. The chain recombines TRBV7-6 with TRBJ2-1; the D gene is possibly TRBD2 (6 bases). This CDR3 is 13 amino acids long. V lost 5 bases and J lost 9, with 14 bases in between. Germline CDR1 and CDR2: SGHVS and FNYEAQ. CDR3 residues: CASSADLALEQFF. CDR3 nucleotides: TGTGCCAGCAGCGCAGACCTAGCGCTTGAGCAGTTCTTC.